Below are 29 T cell receptor beta chains sequenced from a single sample in a study of early T cells in non-severe SARS-CoV-2 infection. TCRdb processed the 5' RACE reads anew with MiXCR; each CDR3 protein has one entry. Here the sample spans tens of thousands of distinct CDR3 sequences, approximately 11% being singletons. Sequenced input: whole blood. These receptors originate from an adult who was a healthcare worker with PCR-confirmed SARS-CoV-2 infection or an uninfected control (not recorded which).

This clonotype appeared a few times. V usage is TRBV7-2 and J usage is TRBJ1-2; TRBD1 might be the D (5 bases). The V gene's germline CDR1 is SGHTA and CDR2 FQGNSA. This CDR3 has 13 residues. Trimming pared 5 bases from V and 7 bases from J, leaving 14 bases between. For the CDR3, the DNA is TGTGCCAGCAGCATTGACAGACCCCTTGGCTACACCTTC. Translating gives CASSIDRPLGYTF.

The chain recombines TRBV2 with TRBJ2-5; D may be TRBD1 (6 bases). Germline V gene lookup returns CDR1 SNHLY and CDR2 FYNNEI. V was shortened by 0 bases and J by 0 bases, with 8 bases between the two germline ends. This CDR3 is built from 15 residues. CDR3 sequence reads: CASSEAQGYQETQYF. The CDR3, as DNA: TGTGCCAGCAGTGAAGCGCAGGGGTACCAAGAGACCCAGTACTTC.

This clonotype was counted many times. This rearrangement joins TRBV7-8 to TRBJ2-3; 9 nucleotides align to TRBD2. The J segment lost 0 bases and the V segment lost 3 bases, leaving 4 bases of the junction unmatched. The CDR3 runs to 16 residues. CDR1 SGHVS and CDR2 FQNEAQ come from the germline V gene. The CDR3 nucleotides read TGTGCCAGCAGCTTGGTAGCGGGGGCTAGCACAGATACGCAGTATTTT. Amino acids: CASSLVAGASTDTQYF.

This clonotype was observed at least ten times. The chain employs TRBV20-1 and TRBJ1-4; D may be TRBD1 (5 bases). Per germline, CDR1 DFQATT and CDR2 SNEGSKA (reference sequence). V was shortened by 4 bases and J by 4 bases, with 10 bases between the two germline ends. CDR3 size: 13 residues. CDR3 in amino acids: CSAKGPLNEKLFF. In nucleotides, the CDR3 is TGCAGTGCTAAGGGACCCCTTAATGAAAAACTGTTTTTT.

Ten or more counts support this clonotype. The V call is TRBV30, the J call TRBJ2-3; maybe TRBD2 (5 bases). The germline V gene encodes CDR1 GTSNPN and CDR2 SVGIG (reference sequence). V lost 2 bases, J lost 0 bases, and 6 bases lay in between. CDR3 length: 13 residues. The CDR3 region has the DNA TGTGCCTGGAGTACTAGGAGCACAGATACGCAGTATTTT. It translates to CAWSTRSTDTQYF.

The chain recombines TRBV30 with TRBJ2-2; tentatively, D is TRBD2 (5 bases). CDR1 and CDR2 from the germline V gene are GTSNPN and SVGIG (reference sequence). The CDR3 is 17 amino acids. V shed 3 bases and J shed 6 bases, with 23 bases lying between them. The CDR3 bases are TGTGCCTGGAGCGGATCTTACAGCGGACCAGACGCCGGGGAGCTGTTTTTT. This sequence encodes CAWSGSYSGPDAGELFF.

The chain couples TRBV20-1 to TRBJ2-1; 8 nucleotides match TRBD1. V lost 5 bases, J lost 6 bases, and 12 bases stayed unmatched. There are 15 residues in the CDR3. CDR1 DFQATT and CDR2 SNEGSKA come from the germline V gene (reference sequence). DNA of the CDR3: TGCAGTGCTCCCCGGACAGGGATCGGTCTCAATGAGCAGTTCTTC. The encoded protein is CSAPRTGIGLNEQFF.

This sequence joins TRBV5-5 and TRBJ2-3; TRBD2 matches 11 bases. CDR1 SGHKS and CDR2 YYEKEE come from the germline V gene (reference sequence). V lost 4 bases to trimming and J lost 10 bases; unmatched junction nucleotides: 17. This CDR3 has 17 residues. CDR3 loop: CASSPLETSGANGPQYF. The CDR3 DNA follows: TGTGCCAGCAGCCCTCTCGAGACTAGCGGGGCAAACGGTCCGCAGTATTTT.

This clonotype was recorded at least ten times. The genes are TRBV7-8 and TRBJ2-6; D is possibly TRBD1 (5 bases). The CDR3 is 15 residues long. V lost 5 bases to trimming and J lost 0 bases, with 8 bases between them. Germline values: CDR1 SGHVS, CDR2 FQNEAQ. The DNA for the CDR3 is TGTGCCAGCAGCAAGACAGACTCTGGGGCCAACGTCCTGACTTTC. Translating it yields CASSKTDSGANVLTF.

Many counts were recorded for this clonotype. This chain connects TRBV18 to TRBJ2-7; 9 nucleotides align to TRBD1. The CDR3 extends over 16 amino acids. The germline CDR1 and CDR2 sequences are KGHSH and LQKENI. V shed 3 bases, J shed 7 bases, and the junction held 13 bases outside the gene matches. The CDR3, as DNA: TGTGCCAGCTCACCTCAGGGACAGGGTTTAAAAAGTGAGCAGTACTTC. As protein: CASSPQGQGLKSEQYF.

This clonotype showed up many times. The V gene is TRBV6-2 or TRBV6-3, the J gene TRBJ1-1; D is uncertain. The V end was cut by 3 bases, the J end by 7 bases, with 12 bases between. The V gene's germline CDR1 is MNHEY and CDR2 SVGEGT. The CDR3 is made up of 13 amino acids. CDR3 sequence: CASSYELQIEAFF. CDR3 sequence (DNA): TGTGCCAGCAGTTATGAGCTCCAAATTGAAGCTTTCTTT.

In this sample, this clonotype turned up a few times. V is TRBV12-2 and J is TRBJ1-2. TRBV12-2 is assigned pseudogene status. The CDR3 is made up of 15 amino acids. The CDR3 loop reads CASRLAGRSNYGYTF. The CDR3 nucleotides read TGTGCAAGTCGCTTAGCTGGACGGAGTAACTATGGCTACACCTTC.

This clonotype was recorded at least ten times. This sequence joins TRBV6-1 and TRBJ1-4, with 9 bases that match TRBD1. V shed 6 bases and J 8 bases; nucleotides not matched to a gene: 7. The CDR3 is made up of 14 amino acids. CDR1 and CDR2 from the germline V gene are MNHNS and SASEGT. CDR3 DNA: TGTGCCAGCAGCAGGACAGGGGACCTCGAAAAACTGTTTTTT. Translated, it gives CASSRTGDLEKLFF.

This clonotype has at least ten counts. This chain uses TRBV7-6 with TRBJ2-5; 11 nucleotides align to TRBD2. The length of the CDR3 is 16 residues. The V gene's germline CDR1 is SGHVS and CDR2 FNYEAQ. J gave up 2 bases and V 4 bases, and 6 bases lay outside the gene matches. CDR3 region: CASSWGGTSGQETQYF. The CDR3 DNA reads as TGTGCCAGCAGCTGGGGGGGGACTAGCGGACAAGAGACCCAGTACTTC.

This clonotype was counted many times. The CDR3 DNA sequence: TGTGCCAGCAGCCCACGGACAGGGCGAGATGAGCAGTTCTTC. Protein product: CASSPRTGRDEQFF. V and J are TRBV7-9 and TRBJ2-1; 8 bases are shared with TRBD1. The germline CDR1 and CDR2 sequences are SEHNR and FQNEAQ (reference sequence). Trimming removed 5 bases from V and 8 bases from J; junction bases left unmatched: 8. This CDR3 comprises 14 residues.

This clonotype has more than one count but fewer than ten. This chain connects TRBV6-5 to TRBJ2-2; TRBD2 aligns across 11 bases. Germline CDR1 reads MNHEY; CDR2 reads SVGAGI. The CDR3 loop spans 18 amino acids. V lost 5 bases to trimming and J lost 3 bases; unmatched junction nucleotides: 11. For the CDR3, the DNA is TGTGCCAGCAGTACCCGAAGACTAGCGGGGTCGTACACCGGGGAGCTGTTTTTT. It is translated as CASSTRRLAGSYTGELFF.

This clonotype turned up a few times. This sequence joins TRBV12-3 or TRBV12-4 and TRBJ2-1, with 8 bases matching TRBD2. V gave up 3 bases and J gave up 4 bases; unmatched junction bases: 5. The CDR3 contains 15 residues. The CDR3, as DNA: TGTGCCAGCAGTTTCCCACTAGCGGTATACAATGAGCAGTTCTTC. It translates to CASSFPLAVYNEQFF.

This clonotype was observed many times. V usage is TRBV7-6 and J usage is TRBJ1-2, with 8 positions matching TRBD1. V lost 5 bases to trimming and J lost 8 bases; unmatched junction nucleotides: 10. There are 14 residues in the CDR3. Germline CDR1 and CDR2: SGHVS and FNYEAQ. DNA of the CDR3: TGTGCCAGCAGCGGACAGGGAGGGTTCGAGGGCTACACCTTC. Its protein product is CASSGQGGFEGYTF.

The V and J genes are TRBV9 and TRBJ1-2; 7 bases map to TRBD1. Germline loops: CDR1 SGDLS, CDR2 YYNGEE. The CDR3 extends over 14 amino acids. V was pared by 0 bases and J by 4 bases, with 3 bases of the junction left unmatched. The DNA for the CDR3 is TGTGCCAGCAGCGTAGGGCCAGGGGGCTATGGCTACACCTTC. This translates into CASSVGPGGYGYTF.

J is TRBJ1-5 and V is TRBV24-1; D is undetermined. CDR3 length: 15 amino acids. Trimming took off 2 bases at V and 3 bases at J, with 10 bases between the two ends. CDR1 is KGHDR and CDR2 is SFDVKD in the germline V gene. The CDR3 coding sequence is TGTGCCACCAGTGATTCAGCACGGAACAATCAGCCCCAGCATTTT. Protein: CATSDSARNNQPQHF.

In its sample, this clonotype was seen many times. V usage is TRBV7-9 and J usage is TRBJ2-1, with 7 bases fitting TRBD2. V lost 5 bases, J lost 4 bases, and 5 bases stayed unmatched. The CDR3 sequence is 14 residues long. From germline, CDR1 is SEHNR and CDR2 FQNEAQ (reference sequence). The CDR3 DNA sequence: TGTGCCAGCAGCCCCACGGGGGGTTACAATGAGCAGTTCTTC. Encoded protein: CASSPTGGYNEQFF.

This clonotype was picked up many times. The CDR3 protein is CASSIQSSYEQYF. The CDR3 DNA is TGCGCCAGCAGCATCCAAAGCTCCTACGAGCAGTACTTC. V is TRBV5-1 and J is TRBJ2-7; D remains ambiguous. Deletions cut 4 bases from V and 0 bases from J, with 8 bases between. The CDR3 sequence is 13 residues long. CDR1 is SGHRS, CDR2 YFSETQ, per germline.

The table lists this clonotype with many counts. The chain couples TRBV3-1 to TRBJ1-2, with D possibly matching TRBD1 (5 bases). V lost 0 bases, J lost 6 bases, and 17 bases lay in between. CDR1 and CDR2 from the germline V gene are LGHDT and YNNKEL (reference sequence). There are 16 residues in the CDR3. In DNA form, the CDR3 reads TGTGCCAGCAGCCAAGAATGGGGGACGGGACTTGATGGCTACACCTTC. Protein sequence: CASSQEWGTGLDGYTF. The complete variable domain, with remaining parts taken from reference TRBV3-1 and TRBJ1-2, reads DTAVSQTPKYLVTQMGNDKSIKCEQNLGHDTMYWYKQDSKKFLKIMFSYNNKELIINETVPNRFSPKSPDKAHLNLHINSLELGDSAVYFCASSQEWGTGLDGYTFGSGTRLTVV.

This clonotype was recorded at least ten times. The genes are TRBV20-1 and TRBJ1-1, with D possibly matching TRBD1 (6 bases). The V end was cut by 3 bases, the J end by 1 base, with 9 bases between. Germline V CDR1 and CDR2: DFQATT, SNEGSKA (reference sequence). This CDR3 spans 13 amino acids. CDR3 sequence (DNA): TGCAGTGCTAGTTTGGGGGCGAACACTGAAGCTTTCTTT. Protein: CSASLGANTEAFF.

The J gene is TRBJ1-2, the V gene TRBV4-2, with D maybe TRBD1 (5 bases). Between the trimmed V and J ends, which lost 1 base and 1 base, there was a span of 10 bases. In germline, CDR1 is LGHNA, CDR2 YNFKEQ. The CDR3 runs to 15 residues. The CDR3 spells CASSQASGNNYGYTF. CDR3 nucleotides: TGTGCCAGCAGCCAAGCTTCAGGGAATAACTATGGCTACACCTTC.

This clonotype was seen ten or more times. CDR3 protein: CASSLASSAYNEQFF. The CDR3 DNA is TGTGCCAGCAGCTTGGCTAGCAGCGCCTACAATGAGCAGTTCTTC. V and J are TRBV5-4 and TRBJ2-1, with a possible D match to TRBD2 (5 bases). This CDR3 spans 15 amino acids. In germline, CDR1 is SGHNT, CDR2 YYREEE (reference sequence). The V gene lost 0 bases and the J gene lost 2 bases, with 9 bases spanning the gap.

This clonotype is medium-sized. The genes are TRBV20-1 and TRBJ1-1, with 7 positions matching TRBD1. The CDR3 spans 14 residues. The V gene's germline CDR1 is DFQATT and CDR2 SNEGSKA (reference sequence). Unmatched junction bases numbered 4, after V lost 1 base and J lost 2 bases. CDR3 DNA sequence: TGCAGTGCTAGAGTTGCAGGGGGTAACACTGAAGCTTTCTTT. Residues: CSARVAGGNTEAFF.

There are many counts of this clonotype. The chain uses TRBV29-1 and TRBJ1-1, with a tentative D call TRBD1 (6 bases). Germline V gene lookup returns CDR1 SQVTM and CDR2 ANQGSEA. The CDR3 consists of 12 residues. V lost 7 bases to trimming and J lost 5 bases, with 14 bases between them. The chain's CDR3 is CSAPSQGTEAFF. The CDR3 coding sequence is TGCAGCGCCCCGAGCCAGGGGACTGAAGCTTTCTTT.

This clonotype was detected ten times or more. V and J are TRBV20-1 and TRBJ2-5; 9 bases align to TRBD1. Germline V gene sequence: CDR1 DFQATT, CDR2 SNEGSKA (reference sequence). V gave up 3 bases and J gave up 2 bases; unmatched junction bases: 7. There are 15 residues in the CDR3. The CDR3 loop is CSARGRTGVQETQYF. The CDR3 bases are TGCAGTGCTAGGGGTAGGACAGGGGTGCAAGAGACCCAGTACTTC.